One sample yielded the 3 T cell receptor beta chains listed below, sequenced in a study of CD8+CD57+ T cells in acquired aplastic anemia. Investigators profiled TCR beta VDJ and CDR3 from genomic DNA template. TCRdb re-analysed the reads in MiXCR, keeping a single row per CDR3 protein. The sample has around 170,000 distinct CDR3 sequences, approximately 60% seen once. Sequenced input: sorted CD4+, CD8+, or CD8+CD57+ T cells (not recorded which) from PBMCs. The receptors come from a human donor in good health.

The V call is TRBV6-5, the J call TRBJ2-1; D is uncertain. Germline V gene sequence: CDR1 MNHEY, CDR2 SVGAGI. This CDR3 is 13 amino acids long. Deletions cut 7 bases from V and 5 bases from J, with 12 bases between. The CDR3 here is CASTAGPHNEQFF. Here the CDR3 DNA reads TGTGCCAGCACAGCCGGGCCCCACAATGAGCAGTTCTTC.

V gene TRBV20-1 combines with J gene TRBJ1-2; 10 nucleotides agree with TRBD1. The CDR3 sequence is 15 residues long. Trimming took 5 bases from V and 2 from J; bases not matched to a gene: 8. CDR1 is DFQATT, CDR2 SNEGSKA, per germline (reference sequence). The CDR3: CSAWSRQGANYGYTF. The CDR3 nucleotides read TGCAGTGCTTGGAGTCGACAGGGGGCCAACTATGGCTACACCTTC.

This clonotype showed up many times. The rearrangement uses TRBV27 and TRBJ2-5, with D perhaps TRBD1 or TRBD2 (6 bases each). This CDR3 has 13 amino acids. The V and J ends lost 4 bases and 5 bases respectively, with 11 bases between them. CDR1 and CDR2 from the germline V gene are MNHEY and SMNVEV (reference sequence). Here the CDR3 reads CASSSGASETQYF. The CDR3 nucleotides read TGTGCCAGCAGTTCGGGGGCCTCGGAGACCCAGTACTTC.